This T cell receptor beta chain appears in the sequencing data of a study of high-grade serous ovarian cancer treatment subgroups. Study information: Each sample yielded on average around 7,000 unique TCR beta rearrangements from around 14,000 reads.

Overall study findings and caveats: Tumors within one patient showed repertoire similarity of roughly 0.1 to 0.8. Repertoire analysis covered CDR3 alone, not CDR1 or CDR2. Higher neoantigen levels went with greater TCR clonal relatedness.

Tumor samples were obtained before definitive surgery or chemotherapy. The protocol was immunoSEQ multiplex PCR, while the TCRdb copy is restricted to in-frame clones and leaves out a portion. The table records around 3,500 clones, 55% to 70% of them present only once. Worth noting for this clone: Its cognate antigen is unknown.

CDR3 length equals 14 residues. The V end lost 4 bases, the J end lost 3 bases, and 13 bases lay between the germline ends. Germline V gene sequence: CDR1 SGHKS, CDR2 YYEKEE (reference sequence). The receptor comes from a human donor with high-grade serous ovarian cancer. Sequencing used tumor tissue. The chain has TRBV5-5 and TRBJ1-1; D unclear. DNA for the CDR3: TGTGCCAGCAGCCCCCGGCCGACGGACACTGAAGCTTTCTTT. Its protein product is CASSPRPTDTEAFF.